Detailed here is one T cell receptor beta chain. This entry belongs to a study of blood T cell repertoires in COVID-19. As for the study in general: Both acute and convalescent COVID-19 samples were obtained from the United States, Italy and Spain. PBMCs, B-cell-depleted T cells, or T cells were the source of the cDNA or gDNA that made up the material.

The CDR3 totals 16 residues. Germline assignment: CDR1 SNHLY and CDR2 FYNNEI. V gave up 0 bases and J gave up 1 base; unmatched junction bases: 2. TCRdb's copy holds only in-frame clones and misses some; the assay was immunoSEQ multiplex PCR. The sample yields 53,000 or so clones, 85% to 95% seen once. The chain couples TRBV2 to TRBJ2-5, with 10 nucleotides matching TRBD2. Sequencing was carried out using peripheral blood. This TCR came from a human donor in a cohort sampled during active COVID-19. The CDR3 nucleotides read TGTGCCAGCAGTGAAGCGCTAGCGGGGGTCCAAGAGACCCAGTACTTC. Its translation: CASSEALAGVQETQYF. Full variable domain (missing parts from reference TRBV2 and TRBJ2-5): EPEVTQTPSHQVTQMGQEVILRCVPISNHLYFYWYRQILGQKVEFLVSFYNNEISEKSEIFDDQFSVERPDGSNFTLKIRSTKLEDSAMYFCASSEALAGVQETQYFGPGTRLLVL.